Reported below is one T cell receptor beta chain. Its target is not known. This specimen belongs to a study of PD-1 blockade in classical Hodgkin lymphoma. This CDR3 region has 13 residues. The V end lost 4 bases, the J end lost 7 bases, and 14 bases lay between the germline ends. Germline V gene lookup returns CDR1 SGHDT and CDR2 YYEEEE. Libraries were prepared by immunoSEQ multiplex PCR; TCRdb keeps only in-frame clonotypes and omits some of them. The sample lists 25,000 to 35,000 clones; 60% to 85% were seen once. The study, taken as a whole, reports: Complete responders' diversity at baseline resembled that of newly diagnosed patients. The study reported lower baseline TCR diversity in newly diagnosed patients than in healthy donors. Why repertoires differed is undefined; disease activity or prior therapy possibly contributed.

Every single patient, without exception, relapsed after autologous stem cell transplantation, and brentuximab vedotin exposure varied. The best responses consisted of complete response, partial response or progressive disease. The specimen was peripheral blood mononuclear cells (PBMCs), collected before the second cycle of nivolumab. This rearrangement joins TRBV5-6 to TRBJ1-2; D is uncertain. The clonotype comes from a human donor with classical Hodgkin lymphoma. In nucleotides, the CDR3 is TGTGCCAGCAGCCATGGGTGGGCAAGTGGCTACACCTTC. This encodes CASSHGWASGYTF.